Each of the 7 T cell receptor beta chains below was sequenced from the same sample in a study of blood T cell repertoires in COVID-19. Here immunoSEQ multiplex PCR was the method, and the copy in TCRdb shows in-frame clones only, minus some. The table records about 80,000 clones, about 89% of them present only once. The sample consisted of peripheral blood. Every receptor here comes from an older man with active or convalescent COVID-19.

The genes are TRBV18 and TRBJ2-2; no definite D call. The CDR3 extends over 17 amino acids. CDR1 is KGHSH and CDR2 is LQKENI in the germline V gene. V lost 3 bases and J lost 5, with 19 bases in between. DNA for the CDR3: TGTGCCAGCTCACCCGACCCAGCAGCACTATTTACCGGGGAGCTGTTTTTT. It translates to CASSPDPAALFTGELFF.

This chain joins TRBV5-4 and TRBJ1-4; possibly TRBD1 for D (5 bases). The CDR3 sequence is 15 residues long. Trimming removed 3 bases at V and 7 bases at J, with 16 bases between. Germline loops: CDR1 SGHNT, CDR2 YYREEE (reference sequence). The CDR3, as DNA: TGTGCCAGCAGCTGGGGAGAGCGGGGGTCTGAAAAACTGTTTTTT. Its translation: CASSWGERGSEKLFF.

This chain joins TRBV7-2 and TRBJ1-6; D gene uncertain. V lost 1 base and J lost 16, with 11 bases in between. Germline lookup yields CDR1 SGHTA and CDR2 FQGNSA. The CDR3 length is 12 residues. Here the CDR3 DNA reads TGTGCCAGCAGCTTAGTGGTGGAGATACTCCACTTT. It translates to CASSLVVEILHF. The full variable domain, completed using reference TRBV7-2 and TRBJ1-6, is GAGVSQSPSNKVTEKGKDVELRCDPISGHTALYWYRQSLGQGLEFLIYFQGNSAPDKSGLPSDRFSAERTGGSVSTLTIQRTQQEDSAVYLCASSLVVEILHFGNGTRLTVT.

The chain joins TRBV4-1 to TRBJ1-1, with TRBD1 matching over 8 bases. Trimming cost V 5 bases and J 6 bases; bases outside gene matches: 11. This CDR3 has 15 amino acids. The V gene's germline CDR1 is MGHRA and CDR2 YSYEKL. The CDR3: CASSWTQQGGAEAFF. CDR3 nucleotide sequence: TGCGCCAGCAGCTGGACCCAACAGGGGGGGGCTGAAGCTTTCTTT.

V is TRBV5-1 and J is TRBJ2-1; 8 bases match TRBD1. The CDR3 has 14 amino acids. The germline V gene has CDR1 SGHRS and CDR2 YFSETQ. Trimming at V came to 4 bases and at J to 5 bases, leaving 5 bases not matched to a gene. The CDR3 nucleotides are TGCGCCAGCAGCCAGGGACAGGCAAACAATGAGCAGTTCTTC. The encoded protein is CASSQGQANNEQFF.

The rearrangement joins TRBV6-5 to TRBJ2-7; maybe TRBD2 (6 bases). Trimming pared 5 bases from V and 5 bases from J, leaving 16 bases between. The CDR3 extends over 14 amino acids. Germline V lookup: CDR1 MNHEY, CDR2 SVGAGI. This CDR3 reads CASSRGAGFNEQYF. CDR3 nucleotides: TGTGCCAGCAGTCGCGGGGCGGGCTTTAACGAGCAGTACTTC.

The rearrangement uses TRBV11-2 and TRBJ2-5, with 7 bases fitting TRBD1. The CDR3 length is 15 residues. V was pared by 5 bases and J by 2 bases, with 8 bases of the junction left unmatched. From germline, CDR1 is SGHAT and CDR2 FQNNGV. The CDR3 region has the DNA TGTGCCAGCAGCACTACAGGGGCCCCGCAAGAGACCCAGTACTTC. It translates to CASSTTGAPQETQYF.